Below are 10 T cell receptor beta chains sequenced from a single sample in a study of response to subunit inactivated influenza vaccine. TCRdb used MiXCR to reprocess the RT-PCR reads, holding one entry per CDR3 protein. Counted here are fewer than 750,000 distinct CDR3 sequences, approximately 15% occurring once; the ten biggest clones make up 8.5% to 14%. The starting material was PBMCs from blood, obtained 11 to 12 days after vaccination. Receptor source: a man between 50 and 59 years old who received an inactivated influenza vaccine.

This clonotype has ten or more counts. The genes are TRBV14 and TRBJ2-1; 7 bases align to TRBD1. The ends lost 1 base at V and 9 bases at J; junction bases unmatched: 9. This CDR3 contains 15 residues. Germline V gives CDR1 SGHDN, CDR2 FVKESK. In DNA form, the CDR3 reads TGTGCCAGCAGCCAAGGGACGGGACAGTGGACTGAGCAGTTCTTC. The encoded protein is CASSQGTGQWTEQFF.

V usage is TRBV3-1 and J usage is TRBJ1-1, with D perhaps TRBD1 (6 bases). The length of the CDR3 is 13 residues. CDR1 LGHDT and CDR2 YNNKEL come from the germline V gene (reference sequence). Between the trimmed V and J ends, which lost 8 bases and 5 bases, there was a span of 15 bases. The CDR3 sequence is CASQQGEGTEAFF. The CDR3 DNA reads TGTGCCAGCCAACAGGGAGAAGGAACTGAAGCTTTCTTT.

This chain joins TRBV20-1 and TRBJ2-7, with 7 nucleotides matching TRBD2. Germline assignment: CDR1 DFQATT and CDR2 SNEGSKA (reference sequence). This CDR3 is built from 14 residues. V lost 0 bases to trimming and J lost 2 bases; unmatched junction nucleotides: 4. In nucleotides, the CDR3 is TGCAGTGCTAGAGAAACTAGCGAAACCTACGAGCAGTACTTC. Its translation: CSARETSETYEQYF.

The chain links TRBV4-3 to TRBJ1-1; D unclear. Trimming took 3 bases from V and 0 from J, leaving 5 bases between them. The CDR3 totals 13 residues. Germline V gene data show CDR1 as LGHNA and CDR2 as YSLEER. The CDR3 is CASSHAVNTEAFF. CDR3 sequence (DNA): TGCGCCAGCAGCCATGCGGTGAACACTGAAGCTTTCTTT.

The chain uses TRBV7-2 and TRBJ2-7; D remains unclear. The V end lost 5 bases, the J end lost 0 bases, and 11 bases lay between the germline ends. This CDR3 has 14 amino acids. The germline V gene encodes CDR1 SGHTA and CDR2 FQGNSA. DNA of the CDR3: TGTGCCAGCAGCCCACTTCGGGCCTCCTACGAGCAGTACTTC. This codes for CASSPLRASYEQYF.

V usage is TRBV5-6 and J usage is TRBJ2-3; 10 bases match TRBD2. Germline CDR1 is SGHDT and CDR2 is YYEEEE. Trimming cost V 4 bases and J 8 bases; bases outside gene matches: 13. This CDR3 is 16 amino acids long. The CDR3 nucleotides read TGTGCCAGCAGCAGTGATAGCGGGGGGCCCCGCCCTACGCAGTATTTT. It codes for CASSSDSGGPRPTQYF.

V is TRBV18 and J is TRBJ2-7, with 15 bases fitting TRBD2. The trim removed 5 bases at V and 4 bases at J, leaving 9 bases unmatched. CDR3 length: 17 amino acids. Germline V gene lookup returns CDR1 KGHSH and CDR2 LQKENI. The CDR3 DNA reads TGTGCCAGCTCAGCTATCATTGGGACTAGCGGGAGGTACGAGCAGTACTTC. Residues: CASSAIIGTSGRYEQYF.

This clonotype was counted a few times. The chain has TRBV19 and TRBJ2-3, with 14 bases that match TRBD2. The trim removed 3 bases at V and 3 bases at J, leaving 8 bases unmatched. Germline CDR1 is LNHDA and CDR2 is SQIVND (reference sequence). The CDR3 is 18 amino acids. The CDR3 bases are TGTGCCAGTAGTATCCTTTCGTGGACTAGCGGGAGGACAGATACGCAGTATTTT. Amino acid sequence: CASSILSWTSGRTDTQYF.

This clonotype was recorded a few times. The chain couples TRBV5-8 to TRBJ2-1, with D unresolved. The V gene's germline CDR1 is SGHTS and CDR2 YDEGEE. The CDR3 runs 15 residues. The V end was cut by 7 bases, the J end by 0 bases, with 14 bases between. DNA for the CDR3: TGTGCCAGCGACCCCTTCCGAAGCTCCTACAATGAGCAGTTCTTC. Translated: CASDPFRSSYNEQFF.

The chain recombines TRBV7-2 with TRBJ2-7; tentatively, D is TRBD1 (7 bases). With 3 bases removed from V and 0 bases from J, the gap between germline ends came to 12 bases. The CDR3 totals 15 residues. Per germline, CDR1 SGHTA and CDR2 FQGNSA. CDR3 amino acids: CASSFIQGGSYEQYF. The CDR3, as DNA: TGTGCCAGCAGCTTTATTCAGGGGGGCTCCTACGAGCAGTACTTC. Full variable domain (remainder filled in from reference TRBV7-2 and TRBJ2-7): GAGVSQSPSNKVTEKGKDVELRCDPISGHTALYWYRQSLGQGLEFLIYFQGNSAPDKSGLPSDRFSAERTGGSVSTLTIQRTQQEDSAVYLCASSFIQGGSYEQYFGPGTRLTVT.